This T cell receptor (beta chain) comes out of a study of shared clonotypes between healthy human individuals. Study-level findings and limits: Some naive CD4 clonotypes, about 5%, turned up in common across several donors. Memory subsets generally showed smaller estimated richness than naive subsets did.

Germline-derived CDR1 and CDR2 are MDHEN and SYDVKM. CDR3 length: 16 amino acids. Trimming at V came to 1 base and at J to 4 bases, leaving 5 bases not matched to a gene. Profiled with immunoSEQ multiplex PCR; TCRdb holds only in-frame clones, not every one. The sample shows under 2.5 million clones, around 93% of them seen only once. Of note for this clone: As yet, its antigen is unknown.

This receptor was obtained from a man aged 18 to 29 in good health. Some clones in this sample may be carry-over from other donors' samples. The genes are TRBV28 and TRBJ2-7; 12 nucleotides align to TRBD2. Sequenced input: naive CD4+ T cells from PBMCs. Subset of the sample: CD45RA+ positively selected. CDR3 in amino acids: CASSLSWTSGKYEQYF. The CDR3 DNA reads as TGTGCCAGCAGTTTATCGTGGACTAGCGGGAAGTACGAGCAGTACTTC.